This T cell receptor (beta chain) was captured by sequencing in a study of blood T cell repertoires in COVID-19 (dated by TCRdb to 2018 to 2021). Describing the broader study: Samples from collaborators originated in the United States, Italy and Spain and spanned both the acute and convalescent phases of COVID-19. The material from the prospective study consisted of cDNA or gDNA derived from T cells, B-cell-depleted T cells, or PBMCs. The dataset comprised deeply sampled blood TCRbeta repertoires from subjects exposed to, actively infected with, or recovered from COVID-19. The samples were drawn from two sources: the first 160 participants of the ongoing ImmuneRACE study, and over 950 subjects contributed by 6 global collaborators. The repertoires were released in a freely available public database meant as a resource for research on the immune response to SARS-CoV-2. The sample metadata nearly always contained a de-identified subject ID, COVID-19 status, age in years and sex. Where available, HLA class I and class II types were obtained from metadata supplied by the sample provider rather than from assay-based typing.

From a lookup of the germline V gene, CDR1 and CDR2 are SGHTA and FQGNSA. Germline trimming: 6 bases from V, 2 bases from J; junction bases outside gene matches: 10. The CDR3 numbers 15 residues from cysteine through phenylalanine. Only the CDR3 part of the read is kept: 45 bases, read in frame from the first base. The immunoSEQ Assay, a bias-controlled multiplex PCR, was used to amplify TCRbeta CDR3 regions from genomic DNA. The authors' pipeline ran thus. The number of nucleated cells in each sample was estimated by amplification of reference gene primers within the assay. Sequence reads were collapsed and filtered to measure the absolute abundance of every unique TCRbeta CDR3 rearrangement. Productive Simpson clonality was computed per sample as the square root of Simpson's diversity index over productive rearrangements. Drawn from immuneACCESS, this table holds only the in-frame rearrangements with V and J called that TCRdb kept. Clones are partly lost; checked studies trace under half to an unresolved V gene and leave the rest unexplained. V, J and clone size derive from that table, while D and trimming were established from the DNA sequence. In this sample the table shows roughly 250,000 clones, around 86% of which occur a single time. The leading ten clones occupy about 10% of the sample.

A second Seattle source provided samples from volunteer blood donors who had recovered from COVID-19. Each collaborating institution followed its own protocols to collect whole blood in K2EDTA tubes. For TCRbeta analysis, collaborators shipped samples in one of three forms: frozen whole blood, isolated PBMCs, or DNA extracted from either of those sample types. What the research found in general, with its limitations: How much clinical and demographic metadata was included differed by source and by participant, and the metadata was provided uncurated.

For this clone: The antigen it binds to is not known. Per-base qualities were not stored, and no clone one base away is much larger.

This TCR came from a man in his forties who had recovered from COVID-19. This chain is built from TRBV7-2 and TRBJ2-7; TRBD2 aligns with 7 central bases. The sequenced sample consisted of peripheral blood. CDR3 region: CASSLVGGGTYEQYF. The nucleotide sequence reads as follows: TGTGCCAGCAGTCTAGTTGGGGGGGGGACCTACGAGCAGTACTTC.